This is a list of T cell receptor beta chains from one sample in a study of PD-1 blockade in classical Hodgkin lymphoma. Clones were read by immunoSEQ multiplex PCR, and TCRdb kept only the in-frame ones, dropping some. This table holds some 22,000 clones, approximately 74% found once. The material was peripheral blood mononuclear cells (PBMCs), obtained at baseline. The receptors stem from a human donor with classical Hodgkin lymphoma. CDR3s include the opening cysteine and the closing phenylalanine or tryptophan. A D gene is named only where the DNA matches it firmly. Size tells how often a clone was seen (once, few, many) or the class of an expanded clone, and some rows leave it out.

TRBJ2-3,TRBV6-4,-,-,TGTGCCAGCAGTGTCGGGGGAACGGGCACAGATACGCAGTATTTT,CASSVGGTGTDTQYF
TRBJ1-1,TRBV14,-,-,TGTGCCAGCAGACAAAGAATGAACACTGAAGCTTTCTTT,CASRQRMNTEAFF
TRBJ2-3,TRBV5-1,-,-,TGCGCCAGCAGCTTGGGGGCGGGACCCGAGGATACGCAGTATTTT,CASSLGAGPEDTQYF
TRBJ2-6,TRBV5-4,TRBD1,-,TGTGCCAGCAGTTACCCCACAGGGGGCTCTGGGGCCAACGTCCTGACTTTC,CASSYPTGGSGANVLTF
TRBJ2-7,TRBV28,-,-,TGTGCCAGCAGTCTAGCGACAATTCCCTACGAGCAGTACTTC,CASSLATIPYEQYF
TRBJ2-1,TRBV12-5,TRBD1,-,TGTGCTAGTGCCGAGGGGACAGGGGGACTGAATGAGCAGTTCTTC,CASAEGTGGLNEQFF
TRBJ2-7,TRBV28,-,few,TGTGCCAGCAGCCGGGACGGAACCTACGAGCAGTACTTC,CASSRDGTYEQYF
TRBJ2-1,TRBV7-9,-,-,TGTGCCAGCAGCTTAGCTAGCGAGAAGCAGTTCTTC,CASSLASEKQFF
TRBJ2-3,TRBV7-8,TRBD1,-,TGTGCCAGCAGCCCGACAGGGGTGGGCACAGATACGCAGTATTTT,CASSPTGVGTDTQYF
TRBJ2-5,TRBV23-1,-,few,TGCGCCAGCAGTCAATCGGGCGAGACCCAGTACTTC,CASSQSGETQYF
TRBJ2-1,TRBV20-1,-,few,TGCAGTGCTTCCCGGAATGAGCAGTTCTTC,CSASRNEQFF
TRBJ1-1,TRBV11-2,TRBD1,-,TGTGCCAGCAGCTTAGAACAGGGGGTGAACACTGAAGCTTTCTTT,CASSLEQGVNTEAFF
TRBJ1-4,TRBV4-1,-,-,TGCGCCAGCAGCCTGATTGAGACTAATGAAAAACTGTTTTTT,CASSLIETNEKLFF
TRBJ1-4,TRBV11-2,TRBD1,-,TGTGCCAGCAGCTTTGGACAGGGTTTTACTGAAAAACTGTTTTTT,CASSFGQGFTEKLFF
TRBJ1-5,TRBV10-3,-,-,TGTGCCATCAGTGAGTCGAGGGGGGACGAACAGCCCCAGCATTTT,CAISESRGDEQPQHF
TRBJ2-7,TRBV6-6,-,-,TGTGCCAGCAGTCCCAGCCCCGATAGCAGCCGAGGGGAGCAGTACTTC,CASSPSPDSSRGEQYF
TRBJ1-2,TRBV7-8,TRBD1,once,TGTGCCAGCAGCAGACCCGGGACAGGGGTTTATGGCTACACCTTC,CASSRPGTGVYGYTF
TRBJ2-7,TRBV4-1,TRBD1,-,TGCGCCAGCAGCCTAGCCCGGGTTAGGGACAGGGATGCCGAGCAGTACTTC,CASSLARVRDRDAEQYF
TRBJ1-1,TRBV27,TRBD1,-,TGTGCCAGCAGTTTGTACGCAGGGGGCCCGGGGGGCACTGAAGCTTTCTTT,CASSLYAGGPGGTEAFF
TRBJ2-7,TRBV11-2,-,-,TGTGCCAGCAGCTTAGAGGGTCCCTACGAGCAGTACTTC,CASSLEGPYEQYF
TRBJ1-2,TRBV9,-,once,TGTGCCAGCAGCGCCCATAGAGGGGGCTACACCTTC,CASSAHRGGYTF
TRBJ2-7,TRBV19,-,-,TGTGCCAGTAGTGCCGCCGCTAGCCACGAGCAGTACTTC,CASSAAASHEQYF